The TCR beta chain under discussion was sequenced for a study of T-cell reconstitution after alpha-beta-depleted transplantation in children. The germline V and J ends were trimmed by 6 bases and 8 bases, with 19 bases remaining between them. The length of the CDR3 is 15 residues. As to this clonotype: No antigen is known for it.

Whole-study results and caveats: Newly made T cells mostly supplied T-cell counts and diversity one year after transplant. Recipient T cells and thymic progenitors that survived were the source of the high TCRbeta diversity seen at day 60 in some patients.

Preparation of the TCRbeta library involved a method that used unique molecular identifiers. TCRdb used MiXCR to reprocess the PCR reads, holding one entry per CDR3 protein. The sample gives roughly 400,000 distinct CDR3 sequences, about 40% of which show up once; 27% is in the top ten. This sequence joins TRBV12-3 or TRBV12-4 and TRBJ1-4, with a tentative D call TRBD1 (5 bases). Sequencing used PBMCs, obtained before TCRalphabeta/CD19-depleted stem cell transplant. This clonotype originated in a girl aged 2-10 years with aplastic anemia, due to receive a stem cell transplant. The CDR3 DNA follows: TGTGCCAGCAGCCTTCCCAGGGTTGGAGGGGAAAAACTGTTTTTT. This sequence encodes CASSLPRVGGEKLFF.